These 22 T cell receptor beta chains came from one sample sequenced in a study of blood T cells in healthy people across ages. PCR was performed a second time for about 7 to 11 cycles using a sample-barcoded 5' primer and a J-beta primer mix. MiXCR was run by TCRdb on the 5' RACE reads, yielding one entry per CDR3 protein. The repertoire holds 800,000 to 1,300,000 distinct CDR3 sequences, with approximately 26% as singletons. The same sample was also used in a study of T cells of mothers and their children.

Sequences were obtained from blood. The receptor set was obtained from a girl aged 2-9 years in good health.

This clonotype occurred a few times. The CDR3 loop is CASSGVGVEKLFF. The CDR3 nucleotides read TGTGCCAGCAGCGGAGTAGGGGTTGAAAAACTGTTTTTT. V is TRBV6-1 and J is TRBJ1-4, with D possibly matching TRBD1 (5 bases). Per germline, CDR1 MNHNS and CDR2 SASEGT. The CDR3 spans 13 residues. V lost 6 bases to trimming and J lost 7 bases, with 12 bases between them.

The rearrangement links TRBV18 to TRBJ1-1; the D gene is possibly TRBD1 (5 bases). Trimming shortened V by 9 bases and J by 10 bases, and 24 bases separated the two germline ends. CDR3 length equals 14 residues. Germline values: CDR1 KGHSH, CDR2 LQKENI. CDR3 amino acids: CASSQAQDRGVAFF. The CDR3 bases are TGTGCCAGTTCCCAGGCGCAAGACAGAGGAGTAGCTTTCTTT.

The chain has TRBV2 and TRBJ1-1; 9 bases match TRBD1. Germline CDR1 is SNHLY and CDR2 is FYNNEI. The CDR3 length is 14 residues. Trimming removed 9 bases from V and 1 base from J; junction bases left unmatched: 6. CDR3 sequence reads: CARQGAGENTEAFF. The CDR3 DNA is TGTGCCAGACAGGGGGCTGGTGAGAACACTGAAGCTTTCTTT.

There are many counts of this clonotype. The gene calls are TRBV7-3 and TRBJ2-7; D is unresolved. Trimming took 3 bases from V and 2 from J, leaving 11 bases between them. The CDR3 length is 14 residues. The germline gives CDR1 SGHTA, CDR2 FQGTGA. DNA for the CDR3: TGTGCCAGCAGCTTCCTCACACCCGCCTACGAGCAGTACTTC. Translated: CASSFLTPAYEQYF.

This clonotype was counted only a few times. The chain employs TRBV20-1 and TRBJ2-1, with TRBD1 matching 10 bases. Losses at the gene ends were 4 bases for V and 4 bases for J; bases not matched to a gene: 16. The CDR3 extends over 18 amino acids. CDR1 and CDR2 from the germline V gene are DFQATT and SNEGSKA (reference sequence). CDR3 amino acids: CSATRYIRQGAYYNEQFF. CDR3 nucleotide sequence: TGCAGTGCTACCCGATATATTAGACAGGGGGCCTATTACAATGAGCAGTTCTTC.

The V and J genes are TRBV9 and TRBJ1-2; weak D call: TRBD1 (6 bases). Trimming took 2 bases from V and 3 from J, leaving 17 bases between them. This CDR3 region has 16 residues. Germline-derived CDR1 and CDR2 are SGDLS and YYNGEE. As DNA, the CDR3 is TGTGCCAGCAGCGTCCGGGGGGCGCGGGAGGACTATGGCTACACCTTC. Its translation: CASSVRGAREDYGYTF.

The chain carries TRBV20-1 and TRBJ2-1; 9 nucleotides align to TRBD2. Germline-derived CDR1 and CDR2 are DFQATT and SNEGSKA (reference sequence). After removal of 3 bases from V and 0 bases from J, the junction contained 15 bases not matched to a gene. The CDR3 is made up of 19 amino acids. The CDR3 loop reads CSARSLAGHEHDSYNEQFF. CDR3 sequence (DNA): TGCAGTGCTAGGAGTCTAGCGGGGCACGAACATGACTCCTACAATGAGCAGTTCTTC.

The chain carries TRBV28 and TRBJ2-5; maybe TRBD2 (6 bases). The CDR3 totals 14 residues. V lost 6 bases and J lost 3, with 14 bases in between. Germline V CDR1 and CDR2: MDHEN, SYDVKM. The DNA for the CDR3 is TGTGCCAGCAGGCGGGACCCGGGTGAAGAGACCCAGTACTTC. Encoded protein: CASRRDPGEETQYF.

This clonotype was detected only a few times. The chain has TRBV10-2 and TRBJ2-1; 10 bases are a match to TRBD2. CDR3 length: 15 amino acids. Losses at the gene ends were 6 bases for V and 4 bases for J; bases not matched to a gene: 6. The germline CDR1 and CDR2 sequences are WSHSY and SAAADI. The CDR3 region has the DNA TGCGCCAGCAGCGAAGGACTAGCGGAATACAATGAGCAGTTCTTC. It yields the protein CASSEGLAEYNEQFF.

The chain recombines TRBV2 with TRBJ2-5; 9 bases are a match to TRBD1. Germline CDR1 reads SNHLY; CDR2 reads FYNNEI. The CDR3 runs 15 residues. The V and J ends lost 1 base and 4 bases, in that order; junction bases with no gene match: 4. The CDR3 is CASSEGKTGGETQYF. In nucleotides, the CDR3 is TGTGCCAGCAGTGAAGGGAAGACAGGGGGAGAGACCCAGTACTTC.

The V call is TRBV6-2 or TRBV6-3, the J call TRBJ2-7, with 8 bases lining up with TRBD2. Germline V gene sequence: CDR1 MNHEY, CDR2 SVGEGT. Trimming at V came to 5 bases and at J to 3 bases, leaving 6 bases not matched to a gene. This CDR3 region has 14 residues. DNA of the CDR3: TGTGCCAGCAGTCGAGAAGCGGGGGACTACGAGCAGTACTTC. It codes for CASSREAGDYEQYF.

The chain carries TRBV10-2 and TRBJ2-5; 10 bases line up with TRBD2. The J call may be faulty, since TRBJ2-7 better matches the DNA end. The germline gives CDR1 WSHSY, CDR2 SAAADI. The CDR3 runs to 13 residues. CDR3 sequence reads: CASTSGSWYEQYF. As DNA, the CDR3 is TGCGCCAGCACTAGCGGGAGTTGGTACGAGCAGTACTTC.

The chain joins TRBV4-3 to TRBJ2-6, with 9 bases matching TRBD1. The V gene's germline CDR1 is LGHNA and CDR2 YSLEER. V lost 0 bases, J lost 0 bases, and 6 bases stayed unmatched. This CDR3 region has 19 residues. The CDR3, as DNA: TGCGCCAGCAGCCAAGATGCGGGACAGGGATACTCTGGGGCCAACGTCCTGACTTTC. Translating it yields CASSQDAGQGYSGANVLTF.

V gene TRBV29-1 combines with J gene TRBJ2-1; 8 positions agree with TRBD2. The DNA end is more similar to TRBJ2-7, so the J call may be wrong. The CDR3 runs to 17 residues. The germline CDR1 and CDR2 sequences are SQVTM and ANQGSEA. The CDR3 sequence is CSVEPEGVAGFSYEQYF. The CDR3 region has the DNA TGCAGCGTTGAACCCGAGGGGGTAGCGGGATTCTCCTACGAGCAGTACTTC.

The rearrangement links TRBV27 to TRBJ2-4; D not resolved. This CDR3 region has 13 residues. V was cut by 2 bases and J by 8 bases, with 10 bases left in between. CDR1 and CDR2 from the germline V gene are MNHEY and SMNVEV (reference sequence). CDR3: CASSLALRDIQYF. CDR3 DNA: TGTGCCAGCAGTTTAGCCCTCCGGGACATTCAGTACTTC.

The chain is built from TRBV6-2 or TRBV6-3 and TRBJ2-1; no firm D call. Germline V gene data show CDR1 as MNHEY and CDR2 as SVGEGT. The CDR3 is 14 residues long. V was clipped by 4 bases and J by 8 bases, with 15 bases between them. CDR3 residues: CASSWGGEEDEQFF. The DNA of the CDR3 is TGTGCCAGCAGTTGGGGTGGGGAAGAGGATGAGCAGTTCTTC.

The chain has TRBV9 and TRBJ2-5, with 7 bases that match TRBD2. The CDR3 has 14 residues. J gave up 4 bases and V 4 bases, and 7 bases lay outside the gene matches. In germline, CDR1 is SGDLS, CDR2 YYNGEE. The CDR3 region is CASSSGLEPETQYF. The CDR3 bases are TGTGCCAGCAGCTCCGGACTAGAGCCAGAGACCCAGTACTTC.

A few counts support this clonotype. The chain uses TRBV20-1 and TRBJ2-5; D may correspond to TRBD1 or TRBD2 (5 bases each). Germline V lookup: CDR1 DFQATT, CDR2 SNEGSKA (reference sequence). The CDR3 loop spans 14 amino acids. The V end was cut by 6 bases, the J end by 5 bases, with 19 bases between. CDR3 amino acids: CSASGRTHRETQYF. The CDR3 DNA sequence: TGCAGTGCATCGGGACGGACTCATCGGGAGACCCAGTACTTC.

This clonotype was seen a few times. The rearrangement links TRBV9 to TRBJ1-1, with D tentatively TRBD1 (5 bases). V was shortened by 0 bases and J by 7 bases, with 10 bases between the two germline ends. This CDR3 comprises 13 residues. The germline V gene encodes CDR1 SGDLS and CDR2 YYNGEE. Here the CDR3 DNA reads TGTGCCAGCAGCGTAGGAGGGAGGGGTGAAGCTTTCTTT. Protein product: CASSVGGRGEAFF.

This clonotype showed up just a few times. The gene calls are TRBV6-6 and TRBJ2-5, with 10 positions matching TRBD2. The length of the CDR3 is 14 residues. J gave up 4 bases and V 5 bases, and 4 bases lay outside the gene matches. CDR1 and CDR2 (germline): MNHNY, SVGAGI (reference sequence). The CDR3 sequence: CASSTLAGAETQYF. The DNA for the CDR3 is TGTGCCAGCAGTACCCTAGCGGGAGCAGAGACCCAGTACTTC.

This clonotype was recorded once. A read error may account for a junction end that differs from germline. This CDR3 is CASSLGGNYAYTF. In DNA, the CDR3 is TGTGCCAGCAGTTTGGGCGGGAACTATGCCTACACCTTC. J is TRBJ1-2 and V is TRBV12-3 or TRBV12-4, with D unresolved. The CDR3 is 13 amino acids.

The rearrangement uses TRBV6-1 and TRBJ2-3; D may be TRBD2 (6 bases). The CDR3 runs to 16 residues. The V end lost 5 bases, the J end lost 10 bases, and 25 bases lay between the germline ends. The germline V gene has CDR1 MNHNS and CDR2 SASEGT. CDR3 bases: TGTGCCAGCAGTCCACTGGCGGAGGGCCCTTCCGGTGCGCAGTATTTT. Translating gives CASSPLAEGPSGAQYF.